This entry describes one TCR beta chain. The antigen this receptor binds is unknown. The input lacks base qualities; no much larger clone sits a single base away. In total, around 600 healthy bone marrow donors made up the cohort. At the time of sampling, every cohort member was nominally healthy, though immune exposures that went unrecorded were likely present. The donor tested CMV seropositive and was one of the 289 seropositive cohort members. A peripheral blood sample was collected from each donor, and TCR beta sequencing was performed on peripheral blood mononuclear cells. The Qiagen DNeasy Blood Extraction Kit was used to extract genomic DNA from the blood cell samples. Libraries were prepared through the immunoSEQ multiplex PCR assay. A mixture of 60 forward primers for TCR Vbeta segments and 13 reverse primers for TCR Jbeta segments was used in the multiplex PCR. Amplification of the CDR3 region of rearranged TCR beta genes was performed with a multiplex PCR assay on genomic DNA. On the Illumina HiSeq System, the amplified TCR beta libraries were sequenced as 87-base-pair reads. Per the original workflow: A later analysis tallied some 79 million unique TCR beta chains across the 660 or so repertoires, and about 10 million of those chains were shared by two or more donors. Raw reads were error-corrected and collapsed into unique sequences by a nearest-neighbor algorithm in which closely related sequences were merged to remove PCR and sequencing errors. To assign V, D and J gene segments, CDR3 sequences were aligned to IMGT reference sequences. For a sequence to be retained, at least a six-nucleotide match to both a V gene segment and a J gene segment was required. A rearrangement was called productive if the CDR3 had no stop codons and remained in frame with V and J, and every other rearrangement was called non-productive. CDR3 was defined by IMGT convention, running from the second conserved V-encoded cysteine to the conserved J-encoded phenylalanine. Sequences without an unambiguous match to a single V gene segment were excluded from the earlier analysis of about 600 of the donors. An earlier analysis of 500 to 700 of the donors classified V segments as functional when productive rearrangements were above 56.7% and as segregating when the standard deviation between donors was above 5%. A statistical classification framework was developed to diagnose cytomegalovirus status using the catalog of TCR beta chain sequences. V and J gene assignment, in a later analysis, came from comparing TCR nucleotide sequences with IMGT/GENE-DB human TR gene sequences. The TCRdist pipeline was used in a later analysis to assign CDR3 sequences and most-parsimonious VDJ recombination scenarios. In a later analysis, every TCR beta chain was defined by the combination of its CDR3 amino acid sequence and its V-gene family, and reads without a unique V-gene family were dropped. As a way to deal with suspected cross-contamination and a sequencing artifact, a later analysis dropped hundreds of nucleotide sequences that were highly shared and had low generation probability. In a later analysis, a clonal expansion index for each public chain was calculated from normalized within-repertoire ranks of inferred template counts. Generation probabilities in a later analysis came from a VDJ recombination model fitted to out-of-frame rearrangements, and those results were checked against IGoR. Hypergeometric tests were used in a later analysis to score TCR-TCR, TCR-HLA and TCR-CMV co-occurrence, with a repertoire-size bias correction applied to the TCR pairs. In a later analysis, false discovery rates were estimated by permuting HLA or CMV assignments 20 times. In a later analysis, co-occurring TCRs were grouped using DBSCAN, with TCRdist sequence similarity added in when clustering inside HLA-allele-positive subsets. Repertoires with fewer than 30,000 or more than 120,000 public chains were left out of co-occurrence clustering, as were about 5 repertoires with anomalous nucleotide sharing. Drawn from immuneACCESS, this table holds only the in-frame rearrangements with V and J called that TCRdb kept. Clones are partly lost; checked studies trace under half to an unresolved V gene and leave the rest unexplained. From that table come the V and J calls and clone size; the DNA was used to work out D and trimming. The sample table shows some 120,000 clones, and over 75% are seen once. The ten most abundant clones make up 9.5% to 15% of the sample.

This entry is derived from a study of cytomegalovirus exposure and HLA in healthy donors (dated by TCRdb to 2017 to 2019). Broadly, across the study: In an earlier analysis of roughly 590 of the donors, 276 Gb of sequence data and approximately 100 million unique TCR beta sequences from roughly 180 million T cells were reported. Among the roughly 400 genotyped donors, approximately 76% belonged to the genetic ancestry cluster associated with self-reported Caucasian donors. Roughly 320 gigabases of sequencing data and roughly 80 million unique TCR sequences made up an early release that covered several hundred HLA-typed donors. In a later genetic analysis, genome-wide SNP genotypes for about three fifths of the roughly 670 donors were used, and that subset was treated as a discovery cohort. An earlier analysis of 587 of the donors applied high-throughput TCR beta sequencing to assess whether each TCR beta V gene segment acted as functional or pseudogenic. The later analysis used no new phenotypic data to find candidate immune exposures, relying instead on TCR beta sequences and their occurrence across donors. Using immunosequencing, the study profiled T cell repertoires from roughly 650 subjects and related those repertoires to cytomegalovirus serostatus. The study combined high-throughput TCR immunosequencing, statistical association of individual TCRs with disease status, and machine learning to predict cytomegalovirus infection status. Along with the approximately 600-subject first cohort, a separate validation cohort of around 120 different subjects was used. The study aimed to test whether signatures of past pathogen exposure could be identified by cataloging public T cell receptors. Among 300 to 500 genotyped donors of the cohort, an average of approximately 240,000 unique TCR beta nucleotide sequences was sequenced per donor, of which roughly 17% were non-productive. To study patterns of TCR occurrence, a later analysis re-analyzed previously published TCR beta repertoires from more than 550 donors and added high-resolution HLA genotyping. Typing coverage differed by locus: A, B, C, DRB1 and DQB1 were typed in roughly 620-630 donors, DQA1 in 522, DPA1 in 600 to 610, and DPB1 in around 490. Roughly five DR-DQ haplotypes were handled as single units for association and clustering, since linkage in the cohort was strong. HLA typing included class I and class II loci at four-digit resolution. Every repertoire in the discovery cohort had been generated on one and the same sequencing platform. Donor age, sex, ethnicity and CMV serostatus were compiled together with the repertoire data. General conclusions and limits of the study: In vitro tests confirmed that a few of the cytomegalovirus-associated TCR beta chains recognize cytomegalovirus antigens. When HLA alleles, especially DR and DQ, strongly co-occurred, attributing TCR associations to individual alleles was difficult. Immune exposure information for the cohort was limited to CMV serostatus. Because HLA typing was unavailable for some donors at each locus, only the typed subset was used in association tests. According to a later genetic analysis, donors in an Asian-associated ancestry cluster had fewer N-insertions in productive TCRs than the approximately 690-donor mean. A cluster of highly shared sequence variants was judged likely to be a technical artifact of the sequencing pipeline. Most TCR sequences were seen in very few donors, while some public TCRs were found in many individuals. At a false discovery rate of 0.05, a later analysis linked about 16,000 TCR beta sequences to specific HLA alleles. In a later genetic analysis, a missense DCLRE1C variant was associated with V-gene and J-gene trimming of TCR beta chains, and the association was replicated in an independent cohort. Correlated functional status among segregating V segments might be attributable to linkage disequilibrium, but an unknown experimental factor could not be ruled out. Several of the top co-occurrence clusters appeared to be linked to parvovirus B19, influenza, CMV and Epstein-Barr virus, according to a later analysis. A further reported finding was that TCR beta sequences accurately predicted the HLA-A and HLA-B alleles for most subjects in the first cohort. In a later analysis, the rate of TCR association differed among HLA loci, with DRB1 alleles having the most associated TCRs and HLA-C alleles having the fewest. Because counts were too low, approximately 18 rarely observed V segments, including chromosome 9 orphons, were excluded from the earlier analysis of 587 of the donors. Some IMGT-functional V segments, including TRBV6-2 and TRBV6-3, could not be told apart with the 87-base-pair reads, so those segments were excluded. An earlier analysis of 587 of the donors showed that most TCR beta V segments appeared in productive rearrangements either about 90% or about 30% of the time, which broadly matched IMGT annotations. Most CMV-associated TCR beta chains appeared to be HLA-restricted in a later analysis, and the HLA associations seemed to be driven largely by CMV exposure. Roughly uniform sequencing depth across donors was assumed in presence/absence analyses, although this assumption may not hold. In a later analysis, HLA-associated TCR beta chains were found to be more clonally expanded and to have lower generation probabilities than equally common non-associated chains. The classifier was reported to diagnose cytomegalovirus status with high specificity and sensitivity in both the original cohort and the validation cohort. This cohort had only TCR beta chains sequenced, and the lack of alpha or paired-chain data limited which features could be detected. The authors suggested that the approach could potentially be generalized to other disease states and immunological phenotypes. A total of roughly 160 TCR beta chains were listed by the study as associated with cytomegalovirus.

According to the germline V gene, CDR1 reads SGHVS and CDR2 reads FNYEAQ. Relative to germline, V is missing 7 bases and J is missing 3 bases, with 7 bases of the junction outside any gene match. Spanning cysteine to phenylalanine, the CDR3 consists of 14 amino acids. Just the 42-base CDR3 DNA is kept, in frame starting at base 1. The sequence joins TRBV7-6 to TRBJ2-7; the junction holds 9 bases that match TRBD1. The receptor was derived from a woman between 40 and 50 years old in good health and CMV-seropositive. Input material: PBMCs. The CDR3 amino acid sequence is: CASTPGQGNYEQYF. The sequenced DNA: TGTGCCAGCACCCCGGGACAGGGAAACTACGAGCAGTACTTC.